This T cell receptor (beta chain) was profiled in a study of shared clonotypes between healthy human individuals. Authors' methods: In the immunoSEQ data, sequences were junction-only and lacked quality scores, so filtering differed. The data were produced by immunoSEQ multiplex PCR, yet TCRdb's version contains in-frame clones alone and is incomplete. For V, J and clone size, that table is used; D and trimming come from the DNA. Of approximately 2,000,000 clones listed, roughly 92% are singletons. The CDR3 totals 13 residues. Germline CDR1 reads SGHNT; CDR2 reads YENEEA. Trimming pared 5 bases from V and 5 bases from J, leaving 12 bases between.

V gene TRBV11-3 combines with J gene TRBJ2-5; D may match TRBD1 or TRBD2 (5 bases each). The sequence was obtained from a young man in good health. Some clones in this sample may be carry-over from other donors' samples. The sequenced sample consisted of naive CD4+ T cells from PBMCs. The subset here: CD45RA+ positively selected. The CDR3 DNA sequence: TGTGCCAGCAGCACGGACTGGGGGGAGACCCAGTACTTC. This encodes CASSTDWGETQYF.